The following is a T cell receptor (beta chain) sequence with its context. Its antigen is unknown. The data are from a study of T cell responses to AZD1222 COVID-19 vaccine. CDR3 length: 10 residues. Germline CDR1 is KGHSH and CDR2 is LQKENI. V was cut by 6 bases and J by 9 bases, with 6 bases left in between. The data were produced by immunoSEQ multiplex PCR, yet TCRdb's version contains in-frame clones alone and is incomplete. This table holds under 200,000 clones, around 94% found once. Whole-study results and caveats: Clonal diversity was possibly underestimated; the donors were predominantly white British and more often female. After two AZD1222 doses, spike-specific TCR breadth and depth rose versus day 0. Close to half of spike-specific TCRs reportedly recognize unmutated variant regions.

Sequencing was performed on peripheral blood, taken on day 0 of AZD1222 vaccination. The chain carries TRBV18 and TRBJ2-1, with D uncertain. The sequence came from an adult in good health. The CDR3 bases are TGTGCCAGCTCTGTCAGTGAGCAGTTCTTC. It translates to CASSVSEQFF. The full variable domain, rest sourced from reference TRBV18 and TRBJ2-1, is NAGVMQNPRHLVRRRGQEARLRCSPMKGHSHVYWYRQLPEEGLKFMVYLQKENIIDESGMPKERFSAEFPKEGPSILRIQQVVRGDSAAYFCASSVSEQFFGPGTRLTVL.